Below are 32 T cell receptor beta chains sequenced from a single sample in a study of human T cells and chemical hapten exposure. Noted time point: patch test 1, 2 weeks after DPC sensitization. Treatment described: therapeutic diphenylcyclopropenone sensitization with weekly scalp DPC. TCRdb independently ran MiXCR on the RACE reads; one entry per CDR3 protein. The sample carries 150,000 to 200,000 distinct CDR3 sequences, around 22% recorded once. The sequenced sample was whole blood, obtained in connection with sensitization to the hapten diphenylcyclopropenone (DPC). The receptors derive from a woman aged 45-59 years with alopecia areata. Some clones in this sample may be carry-over from other donors' samples.

The genes are TRBV5-1 and TRBJ2-7, with 11 bases that match TRBD2. J lost 5 bases, V lost 9 bases, and 16 bases had no gene match. This CDR3 is 16 amino acids long. In germline, CDR1 is SGHRS, CDR2 YFSETQ. DNA for the CDR3: TGCGCCACCGGGACTCTATGTAGCGGGAGGGCCGACGAGCAGTACTTC. Its protein product is CATGTLCSGRADEQYF.

This clonotype was seen only a few times. The chain links TRBV6-5 to TRBJ2-1, with D unclear. V dropped 7 bases and J dropped 0 bases, with 13 bases sitting between them. The CDR3 extends over 15 amino acids. The germline V gene has CDR1 MNHEY and CDR2 SVGAGI. CDR3 amino acids: CASTLDQSSYNEQFF. The CDR3 DNA reads TGTGCCAGCACCCTGGACCAAAGCTCCTACAATGAGCAGTTCTTC.

This clonotype was detected only a few times. The gene calls are TRBV7-2 and TRBJ2-2; D is unclear. This CDR3 has 15 amino acids. The ends were cut back, 7 bases at V and 2 bases at J, with 14 bases in the middle. Germline V gene sequence: CDR1 SGHTA, CDR2 FQGNSA. The CDR3 bases are TGTGCCAGCATTCGAGAGCCCGGAAACACCGGGGAGCTGTTTTTT. Translation gives CASIREPGNTGELFF.

The rearrangement joins TRBV7-3 to TRBJ2-3, with TRBD2 as a possible D gene (5 bases). This CDR3 is built from 16 residues. Per germline, CDR1 SGHTA and CDR2 FQGTGA. Trimming left V 1 base short and J 4 bases short, with 15 bases between. This chain's CDR3 is CASSLMVRTPPDTQYF. DNA for the CDR3: TGTGCCAGCAGCTTAATGGTTAGGACTCCCCCAGATACGCAGTATTTT.

The DNA of the CDR3 is TGTGCCAGCAATGGTGCGGGTCATACGCAGTATTTT. This encodes CASNGAGHTQYF. The chain links TRBV6-5 to TRBJ2-3; tentative D call: TRBD2 (5 bases). The V end lost 7 bases, the J end lost 7 bases, and 12 bases lay between the germline ends. Germline values: CDR1 MNHEY, CDR2 SVGAGI. The CDR3 has 12 amino acids.

V usage is TRBV10-3 and J usage is TRBJ2-3, with D unresolved. The CDR3 length is 13 residues. Between the trimmed V and J ends, which lost 4 bases and 3 bases, there was a span of 8 bases. The germline V gene encodes CDR1 ENHRY and CDR2 SYGVKD. The CDR3 loop reads CAISVVGTDTQYF. In nucleotides, the CDR3 is TGTGCCATCAGTGTGGTTGGGACAGATACGCAGTATTTT.

The chain joins TRBV3-1 to TRBJ1-1; possibly TRBD1 for D (6 bases). This CDR3 has 16 residues. Germline V CDR1 and CDR2: LGHDT, YNNKEL (reference sequence). V was clipped by 1 base and J by 0 bases, with 12 bases between them. The CDR3 sequence: CASSQGRGLMNTEAFF. The DNA for the CDR3 is TGTGCCAGCAGCCAAGGGAGGGGGTTAATGAACACTGAAGCTTTCTTT.

The chain employs TRBV7-9 and TRBJ2-1, with D perhaps matching TRBD2 (6 bases). The V end was cut by 4 bases, the J end by 3 bases, with 19 bases between. Germline V gene sequence: CDR1 SEHNR, CDR2 FQNEAQ (reference sequence). The CDR3 sequence is 17 residues long. The CDR3, as DNA: TGTGCCAGCAGCTCAGGTCCCCGGGAGAGTGTCTACAATGAGCAGTTCTTC. Its translation is CASSSGPRESVYNEQFF.

The chain couples TRBV5-1 to TRBJ2-7; 11 nucleotides line up with TRBD2. Germline lookup yields CDR1 SGHRS and CDR2 YFSETQ. The CDR3 totals 14 residues. After removal of 4 bases from V and 7 bases from J, the junction contained 7 bases not matched to a gene. In DNA, the CDR3 is TGCGCCAGCAGCGCGGGACTAGCGGAGGGGGAGCAGTACTTC. Residues: CASSAGLAEGEQYF.

The V and J genes are TRBV20-1 and TRBJ2-2; a possible D gene is TRBD1 (5 bases). V lost 0 bases and J 6 bases, leaving 17 bases between the germline ends. In germline, CDR1 is DFQATT, CDR2 SNEGSKA (reference sequence). This CDR3 region has 16 residues. CDR3 residues: CSARDPGLVIPGELFF. In DNA, the CDR3 is TGCAGTGCTAGAGATCCAGGGCTAGTAATCCCCGGGGAGCTGTTTTTT.

The chain joins TRBV20-1 to TRBJ1-2; 10 bases match TRBD1. Germline CDR1 is DFQATT and CDR2 is SNEGSKA (reference sequence). This CDR3 has 12 amino acids. Trimming at V came to 6 bases and at J to 8 bases, leaving 6 bases not matched to a gene. CDR3 region: CSARQGARGYTF. The CDR3 DNA reads as TGCAGTGCAAGACAGGGGGCTAGGGGCTACACCTTC.

This clonotype was counted only a few times. This chain connects TRBV2 to TRBJ2-3, with D tentatively TRBD2 (5 bases). This CDR3 comprises 14 residues. V was pared by 4 bases and J by 0 bases, with 8 bases between. The germline V gene encodes CDR1 SNHLY and CDR2 FYNNEI. CDR3 DNA sequence: TGTGCCAGCAGTGTCGGACTCAGCACAGATACGCAGTATTTT. This gives the protein CASSVGLSTDTQYF.

The chain couples TRBV10-3 to TRBJ2-7; D gene unclear. V gave up 8 bases and J gave up 3 bases, with 14 bases separating them. Per the germline V gene, CDR1 is ENHRY and CDR2 is SYGVKD. This CDR3 is 13 amino acids long. The chain's CDR3 is CAIGETADYEQYF. The CDR3 DNA reads TGTGCCATCGGGGAAACGGCCGACTACGAGCAGTACTTC.

This clonotype has just a few counts. The chain is built from TRBV12-3 or TRBV12-4 and TRBJ2-1; 10 bases align to TRBD2. J gave up 7 bases and V 6 bases, and 6 bases lay outside the gene matches. The CDR3 loop spans 14 amino acids. CDR3 sequence reads: CASSLAGVWNEQFF. The CDR3 DNA follows: TGTGCCAGCAGCCTAGCGGGAGTATGGAATGAGCAGTTCTTC.

The CDR3 sequence is CASQEAGELAKNIQYF. The CDR3 bases are TGCGCCAGCCAGGAAGCGGGAGAGCTAGCCAAAAACATTCAGTACTTC. The rearrangement links TRBV5-1 to TRBJ2-4; TRBD2 matches at 8 bases. The CDR3 length is 16 residues. Germline V CDR1 and CDR2: SGHRS, YFSETQ. V lost 7 bases and J lost 0; bases outside the gene matches: 9. Using reference TRBV5-1 and TRBJ2-4 for the parts outside the CDR3, the full variable domain is KAGVTQTPRYLIKTRGQQVTLSCSPISGHRSVSWYQQTPGQGLQFLFEYFSETQRNKGNFPGRFSGRQFSNSRSEMNVSTLELGDSALYLCASQEAGELAKNIQYFGAGTRLSVL.

The chain joins TRBV13 to TRBJ2-1; 7 bases agree with TRBD2. The germline gives CDR1 PRHDT, CDR2 FYEKMQ (reference sequence). The CDR3 is 12 residues long. The trim removed 4 bases at V and 12 bases at J, leaving 6 bases unmatched. The CDR3 nucleotides read TGTGCCAGCAGCTCGAGACTAGCATGGCAGTTCTTC. Its translation: CASSSRLAWQFF.

The gene calls are TRBV5-1 and TRBJ1-1; TRBD1 matches 7 bases. Looked up from germline, CDR1 is SGHRS and CDR2 is YFSETQ. The length of the CDR3 is 13 residues. Trimming took 4 bases from V and 7 from J; bases not matched to a gene: 7. Here the CDR3 DNA reads TGCGCCAGCAGCCTGGGACAGCCGGATGAAGCTTTCTTT. As protein: CASSLGQPDEAFF.

V usage is TRBV5-1 and J usage is TRBJ2-1; D gene uncertain. V shed 4 bases and J shed 4 bases, with 18 bases lying between them. CDR3 length: 16 amino acids. The germline V gene has CDR1 SGHRS and CDR2 YFSETQ. The chain's CDR3 is CASSPRAAHNYNEQFF. The CDR3 bases are TGCGCCAGCAGCCCTAGGGCGGCGCACAATTACAATGAGCAGTTCTTC.

This clonotype was observed a few times. The CDR3 loop reads CASSLGGREETQYF. The CDR3 coding sequence is TGCGCCAGCAGCTTGGGCGGCAGGGAAGAGACCCAGTACTTC. This chain links TRBV5-1 with TRBJ2-5, with D perhaps matching TRBD1 (5 bases). Trimming pared 0 bases from V and 3 bases from J, leaving 9 bases between. The CDR3 loop spans 14 amino acids. The V gene's germline CDR1 is SGHRS and CDR2 YFSETQ.

This clonotype appeared a few times. The V call is TRBV11-2, the J call TRBJ2-1, with 10 positions matching TRBD1. Germline assignment: CDR1 SGHAT and CDR2 FQNNGV. V shed 6 bases and J 2 bases; nucleotides not matched to a gene: 19. CDR3 length equals 20 residues. The CDR3 DNA reads TGTGCCAGCAGGTCTCCCCGGGACAGGGGTAGTCGGGGGGCCTACAATGAGCAGTTCTTC. This codes for CASRSPRDRGSRGAYNEQFF. Using reference TRBV11-2 and TRBJ2-1 for the parts outside the CDR3, the full variable domain is EAGVAQSPRYKIIEKRQSVAFWCNPISGHATLYWYQQILGQGPKLLIQFQNNGVVDDSQLPKDRFSAERLKGVDSTLKIQPAKLEDSAVYLCASRSPRDRGSRGAYNEQFFGPGTRLTVL.

The CDR3 loop is CAISRVGDGYTF. Written as DNA, the CDR3 is TGTGCCATCAGTCGGGTGGGGGATGGCTACACCTTC. The rearrangement links TRBV10-3 to TRBJ1-2, with D maybe TRBD1 (5 bases). The germline V gene encodes CDR1 ENHRY and CDR2 SYGVKD. Trimming cost V 5 bases and J 6 bases, with 10 bases left between them. This CDR3 is 12 amino acids long.

This chain connects TRBV15 to TRBJ2-2, with D tentatively TRBD2 (9 bases). Looked up from germline, CDR1 is LNHNV and CDR2 is YYDKDF (reference sequence). This CDR3 is 16 amino acids long. V lost 1 base, J lost 4 bases, and 13 bases lay in between. This CDR3 reads CATSRASGTGTGELFF. In nucleotides, the CDR3 is TGTGCCACCAGCAGAGCTAGCGGGACAGGCACCGGGGAGCTGTTTTTT.

In its sample, this clonotype was seen a few times. J is TRBJ2-1 and V is TRBV28, with D hard to call. V dropped 1 base and J dropped 0 bases, with 10 bases sitting between them. The CDR3 contains 16 residues. Looked up from germline, CDR1 is MDHEN and CDR2 is SYDVKM. The CDR3 region has the DNA TGTGCCAGCAGTTTATACACCTTGAGCTCCTACAATGAGCAGTTCTTC. Residues: CASSLYTLSSYNEQFF.

This clonotype was seen more than once but under ten times. The chain recombines TRBV11-3 with TRBJ2-2; unclear D gene. The germline CDR1 and CDR2 sequences are SGHNT and YENEEA. The CDR3 is made up of 16 amino acids. V gave up 5 bases and J gave up 0 bases, with 13 bases separating them. CDR3 residues: CASSLRGTANTGELFF. CDR3 coding DNA: TGTGCCAGCAGCCTTCGAGGTACGGCGAACACCGGGGAGCTGTTTTTT.

This clonotype was seen more than once but under ten times. The CDR3, as DNA: TGTGCCAGCGCCGGGGACCCCCGGGCAACTGAGCAGTTCTTC. Encoded protein: CASAGDPRATEQFF. This rearrangement joins TRBV2 to TRBJ2-1, with D possibly being TRBD1 or TRBD2 (5 bases each). V shed 8 bases and J shed 9 bases, with 20 bases lying between them. The CDR3 length is 14 residues. The germline CDR1 and CDR2 sequences are SNHLY and FYNNEI.

A few counts support this clonotype. This chain links TRBV10-3 with TRBJ2-3; 7 bases are a match to TRBD2. Germline assignment: CDR1 ENHRY and CDR2 SYGVKD. The CDR3 is 13 amino acids. J lost 6 bases, V lost 10 bases, and 10 bases had no gene match. CDR3: CARDGRLGDTQYF. The CDR3 region has the DNA TGTGCCAGAGACGGGAGGTTAGGGGATACGCAGTATTTT.

V and J are TRBV7-3 and TRBJ2-5; D might be TRBD1 or TRBD2, each matching 5 bases. Trimming shortened V by 5 bases and J by 4 bases, and 11 bases separated the two germline ends. CDR1 SGHTA and CDR2 FQGTGA come from the germline V gene. The CDR3 has 13 residues. The CDR3 loop is CASSVGTGETQYF. Written as DNA, the CDR3 is TGTGCCAGCAGCGTCGGGACGGGAGAGACCCAGTACTTC.

In its sample, this clonotype was seen a few times. The genes are TRBV7-9 and TRBJ1-5, with 10 bases fitting TRBD1. The CDR3 is 15 residues long. Germline V gene sequence: CDR1 SEHNR, CDR2 FQNEAQ (reference sequence). The V segment lost 1 base and the J segment 7 bases; nucleotides outside the gene matches: 4. This chain's CDR3 is CASSLGDRGEQPQHF. CDR3 nucleotide sequence: TGTGCCAGCAGCTTAGGGGACAGGGGTGAGCAGCCCCAGCATTTT.

The chain links TRBV2 to TRBJ1-1, with D hard to call. The CDR3 totals 13 residues. Germline CDR1 reads SNHLY; CDR2 reads FYNNEI. V was trimmed by 6 bases and J by 1 base, leaving 9 bases between them. The CDR3 loop reads CASSTDKNTEAFF. CDR3 coding DNA: TGTGCCAGCAGCACTGACAAGAACACTGAAGCTTTCTTT.

CDR3 sequence (DNA): TGTGCCAGCATCCTCGACAGCGTGAACACCGGGGAGCTGTTTTTT. Its translation: CASILDSVNTGELFF. This sequence joins TRBV6-1 and TRBJ2-2, with D maybe TRBD1 (5 bases). The CDR3 runs to 15 residues. The V end lost 7 bases, the J end lost 1 base, and 13 bases lay between the germline ends. CDR1 and CDR2 (germline): MNHNS, SASEGT.

The sample holds a few counts of this clonotype. V is TRBV3-1 and J is TRBJ1-3, with D unresolved. Trimming pared 3 bases from V and 0 bases from J, leaving 15 bases between. This CDR3 is built from 17 residues. Germline loops: CDR1 LGHDT, CDR2 YNNKEL (reference sequence). The CDR3 DNA sequence: TGTGCCAGCAGCCAGGACCCTAAAGTGAGCTCTGGAAACACCATATATTTT. It encodes CASSQDPKVSSGNTIYF.

This rearrangement joins TRBV27 to TRBJ2-3; D gene unclear. Trimming cost V 4 bases and J 3 bases, with 23 bases left between them. The CDR3 runs to 18 residues. Germline assignment: CDR1 MNHEY and CDR2 SMNVEV (reference sequence). CDR3 coding DNA: TGTGCCAGCAGTTCCAATATTTACACCGCGTGGAAGACAGATACGCAGTATTTT. This codes for CASSSNIYTAWKTDTQYF.